This entry describes one T cell receptor (beta chain). What it binds is not known. The sample originates from a study of T cell responses to AZD1222 COVID-19 vaccine. Study-wide findings and caveats: Females outnumbered males among donors, who were mostly white British; clonal diversity was possibly underestimated.

Germline V gene lookup returns CDR1 SQVTM and CDR2 ANQGSEA. V lost 7 bases and J lost 3, with 12 bases in between. The CDR3 is 13 amino acids. The protocol was immunoSEQ multiplex PCR, while the TCRdb copy is restricted to in-frame clones and leaves out a portion. The sample lists about 130,000 clones; 92% were seen once. This material consisted of peripheral blood, taken on day 0 of AZD1222 vaccination. The sequence derives from an adult in good health. The chain combines TRBV29-1 with TRBJ2-2; D may be TRBD1 or TRBD2 (6 bases each). The CDR3 region is CSGGARHTGELFF. The DNA of the CDR3 is TGCAGCGGGGGGGCACGGCACACCGGGGAGCTGTTTTTT.